Listed here is a single T cell receptor (beta chain). This specimen comes from a study of blood T cell repertoires in COVID-19. Study in general: Samples came from the United States, Italy and Spain, spanning acute and convalescent COVID-19. PBMCs, B-cell-depleted T cells, or T cells provided the cDNA or gDNA that made up the material.

V was shortened by 2 bases and J by 5 bases, with 12 bases between the two germline ends. CDR1 SGHAT and CDR2 FQNNGV come from the germline V gene. This CDR3 contains 14 residues. Authors' analysis steps: Reference gene primer amplification in the assay estimated nucleated cell counts. Data came from immunoSEQ multiplex PCR; TCRdb stores just in-frame clones and leaves some out. V, J and clone size are taken as reported in that table, and D and trimming were inferred from the DNA itself. Of 150,000 to 200,000 clones listed, roughly 80% are singletons. The sample was peripheral blood. The chain employs TRBV11-2 and TRBJ1-1, with D uncertain. The source of this sequence is a human donor with acute or convalescent COVID-19. The donor label of this sample is uncertain. CDR3 sequence: CASSLNEGWTEAFF. CDR3 in DNA: TGTGCCAGCAGCTTAAACGAGGGTTGGACTGAAGCTTTCTTT.